The subject of this entry is one TCR beta chain. This record comes from a study of siplizumab effects on memory and regulatory T cells. Using immunoSEQ multiplex PCR, the repertoire was profiled, and TCRdb retains in-frame clones only, with some absent. The repertoire holds 85,000 to 130,000 clones, with less than 95% as singletons. Germline V CDR1 and CDR2: SGHDN, FVKESK. With V trimmed by 4 bases and J by 3 bases, 8 bases remained unmatched. The CDR3 consists of 15 residues. This chain links TRBV14 with TRBJ1-1, with 7 bases aligning to TRBD1. The receptor's source is a human donor in good health. Sequenced input: Tregs sorted from blood. The CDR3 spells CASSRDRAFYTEAFF. The CDR3 DNA follows: TGTGCCAGCAGCCGGGACAGAGCCTTTTACACTGAAGCTTTCTTT.